The 5 T cell receptor beta chains listed next were all sequenced from one sample in a study of T-cell reconstitution after alpha-beta-depleted transplantation in children. It was with unique molecular identifiers that the TCRbeta library was prepared. TCRdb redid the calling of the PCR reads with MiXCR, one entry per CDR3 protein. The repertoire includes around 500,000 distinct CDR3 sequences, roughly an eighth of them detected once, and approximately 5.4% sits in the top ten. This specimen consisted of PBMCs from the stem cell graft donor, obtained from the stem cell graft. These receptors came from a human donor who donated a stem cell graft to a child with combined immunodeficiency.

This clonotype has ten or more counts. The CDR3 nucleotides read TGCGCCAGCAGCAGGGGGGATTTATACAATGAGCAGTTCTTC. Protein product: CASSRGDLYNEQFF. The chain recombines TRBV5-1 with TRBJ2-1, with D perhaps TRBD1 or TRBD2 (6 bases each). The CDR3 loop spans 14 amino acids. V dropped 4 bases and J dropped 4 bases, with 12 bases sitting between them. CDR1 and CDR2 from the germline V gene are SGHRS and YFSETQ.

The J gene is TRBJ2-3, the V gene TRBV11-3; D might be TRBD1 or TRBD2, each matching 5 bases. V lost 5 bases and J 2 bases, leaving 14 bases between the germline ends. The CDR3 totals 15 residues. CDR1 SGHNT and CDR2 YENEEA come from the germline V gene. For the CDR3, the DNA is TGTGCCAGCAGCCTAGGGGCGGGTCACACAGATACGCAGTATTTT. Residues: CASSLGAGHTDTQYF.

The V call is TRBV5-1, the J call TRBJ2-4; tentatively, D is TRBD2 (6 bases). Germline loops: CDR1 SGHRS, CDR2 YFSETQ. V shed 2 bases and J shed 8 bases, with 11 bases lying between them. The CDR3 is made up of 13 amino acids. The CDR3, as DNA: TGCGCCAGCAGCTTTTCGGGGGTCGACATTCAGTACTTC. Translating gives CASSFSGVDIQYF.

This clonotype appeared a few times. This chain joins TRBV6-1 and TRBJ2-7; TRBD1 matches 10 bases. This CDR3 contains 14 residues. The V segment lost 6 bases and the J segment 7 bases; nucleotides outside the gene matches: 9. Germline V gene lookup returns CDR1 MNHNS and CDR2 SASEGT. The CDR3 loop reads CASSQTGGAWEQYF. CDR3 DNA sequence: TGTGCCAGCAGCCAGACAGGGGGCGCTTGGGAGCAGTACTTC.

At least ten counts were recorded for this clonotype. The chain carries TRBV4-2 and TRBJ1-6; possibly TRBD1 for D (5 bases). This CDR3 region has 16 residues. Per the germline V gene, CDR1 is LGHNA and CDR2 is YNFKEQ. The V gene lost 0 bases and the J gene lost 8 bases, with 14 bases spanning the gap. As DNA, the CDR3 is TGTGCCAGCAGCCAAGATTGGGGCGGAAGTGATTCACCCCTCCACTTT. Residues: CASSQDWGGSDSPLHF.